This T cell receptor beta chain originates from a study of OX40 agonist ivuxolimab in advanced cancers. At the level of the study: Patients were treated with intravenous ivuxolimab, dosed at 0.01 to 10 mg/kg and infused every 2 weeks.

Germline V gene sequence: CDR1 MNHEY, CDR2 SMNVEV (reference sequence). The CDR3 is made up of 15 amino acids. V dropped 0 bases and J dropped 4 bases, with 12 bases sitting between them. Assay used: immunoSEQ multiplex PCR; TCRdb lists only in-frame clones, some missing. Here the sample spans tens of thousands of clones, 70% to 90% being singletons. The chain employs TRBV27 and TRBJ2-5; unclear D gene. The sequence came from an adult with an advanced solid tumor such as melanoma, head and neck, liver or kidney cancer. The starting material was CD4+ or CD8+ T cells sorted from blood, obtained in a trial of the OX40 agonist ivuxolimab. The CDR3 region has the DNA TGTGCCAGCAGTTTATCGTCCCAGCAGAGAGAGACCCAGTACTTC. Protein sequence: CASSLSSQQRETQYF.